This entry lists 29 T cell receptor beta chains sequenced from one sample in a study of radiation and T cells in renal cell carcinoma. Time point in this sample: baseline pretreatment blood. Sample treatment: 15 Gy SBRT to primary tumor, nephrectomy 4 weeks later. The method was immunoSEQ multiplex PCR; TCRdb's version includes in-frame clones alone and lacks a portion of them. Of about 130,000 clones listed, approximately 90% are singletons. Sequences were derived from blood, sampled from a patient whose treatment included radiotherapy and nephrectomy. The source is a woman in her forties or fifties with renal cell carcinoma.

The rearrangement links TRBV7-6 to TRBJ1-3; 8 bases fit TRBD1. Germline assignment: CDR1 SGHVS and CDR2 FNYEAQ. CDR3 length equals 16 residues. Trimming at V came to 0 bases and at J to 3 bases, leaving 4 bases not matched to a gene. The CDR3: CASSLAAGGFGNTIYF. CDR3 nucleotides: TGTGCCAGCAGCTTAGCGGCAGGGGGCTTTGGAAACACCATATATTTT.

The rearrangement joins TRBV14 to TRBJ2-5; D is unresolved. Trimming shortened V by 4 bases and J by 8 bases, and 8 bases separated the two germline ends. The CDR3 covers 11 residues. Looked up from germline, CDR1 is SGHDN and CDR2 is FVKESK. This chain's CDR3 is CASSLQTTQYF. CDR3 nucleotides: TGTGCCAGCAGCCTTCAGACTACCCAGTACTTC.

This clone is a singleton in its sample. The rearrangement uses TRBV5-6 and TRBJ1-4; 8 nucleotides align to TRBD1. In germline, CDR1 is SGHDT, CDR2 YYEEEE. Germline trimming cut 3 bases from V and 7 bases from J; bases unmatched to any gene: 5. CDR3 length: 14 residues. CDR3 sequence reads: CASSSDRGGEKLFF. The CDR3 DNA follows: TGTGCCAGCAGCTCCGACAGGGGCGGTGAAAAACTGTTTTTT.

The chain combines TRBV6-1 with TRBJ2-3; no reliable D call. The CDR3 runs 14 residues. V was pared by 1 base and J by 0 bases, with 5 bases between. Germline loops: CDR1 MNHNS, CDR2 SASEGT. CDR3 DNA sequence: TGTGCCAGCAGTGAAGGCTGGAGCACAGATACGCAGTATTTT. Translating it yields CASSEGWSTDTQYF.

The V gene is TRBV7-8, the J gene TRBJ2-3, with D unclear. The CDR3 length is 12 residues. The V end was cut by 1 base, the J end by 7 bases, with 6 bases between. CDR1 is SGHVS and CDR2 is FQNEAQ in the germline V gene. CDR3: CASSLGPYTQYF. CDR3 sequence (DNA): TGTGCCAGCAGCTTAGGGCCGTATACGCAGTATTTT.

The CDR3 sequence is CASSPSGVDRGTQYF. In DNA form, the CDR3 reads TGTGCCAGCAGCCCTAGCGGGGTGGATAGGGGTACGCAGTATTTT. The J gene is TRBJ2-3, the V gene TRBV9; 9 nucleotides line up with TRBD2. The CDR3 has 15 amino acids. The V and J ends lost 4 bases and 8 bases, in that order; junction bases with no gene match: 11. Germline values: CDR1 SGDLS, CDR2 YYNGEE.

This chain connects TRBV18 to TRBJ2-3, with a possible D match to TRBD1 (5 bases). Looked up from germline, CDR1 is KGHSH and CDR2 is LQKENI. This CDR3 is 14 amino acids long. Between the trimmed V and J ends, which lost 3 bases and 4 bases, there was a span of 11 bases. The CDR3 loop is CASSPGRGADTQYF. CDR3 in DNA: TGTGCCAGCTCACCGGGAAGGGGCGCAGATACGCAGTATTTT.

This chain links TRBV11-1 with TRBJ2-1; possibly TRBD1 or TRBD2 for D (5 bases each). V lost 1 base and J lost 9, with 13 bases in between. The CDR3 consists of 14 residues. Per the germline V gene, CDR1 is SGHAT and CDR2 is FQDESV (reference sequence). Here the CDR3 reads CASSLESPGTEQFF. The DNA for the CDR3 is TGTGCCAGCAGCTTAGAGTCCCCAGGGACTGAGCAGTTCTTC. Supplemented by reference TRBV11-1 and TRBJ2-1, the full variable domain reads EAEVAQSPRYKITEKSQAVAFWCDPISGHATLYWYRQILGQGPELLVQFQDESVVDDSQLPKDRFSAERLKGVDSTLKIQPAELGDSAMYLCASSLESPGTEQFFGPGTRLTVL.

CDR3 residues: CASSLGRDRGRYTEAFF. DNA for the CDR3: TGTGCCAGCAGCTTAGGGAGGGACAGGGGGAGGTACACTGAAGCTTTCTTT. The chain combines TRBV11-2 with TRBJ1-1; 11 bases match TRBD1. CDR3 length equals 17 residues. With V trimmed by 1 base and J by 3 bases, 7 bases remained unmatched. CDR1 and CDR2 from the germline V gene are SGHAT and FQNNGV.

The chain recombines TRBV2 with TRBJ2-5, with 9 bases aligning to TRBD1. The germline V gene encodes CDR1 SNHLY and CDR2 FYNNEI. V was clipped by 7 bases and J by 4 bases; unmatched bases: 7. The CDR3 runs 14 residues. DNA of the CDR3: TGTGCCAGCAAGAGGACAGGGGCTGGAGAGACCCAGTACTTC. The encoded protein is CASKRTGAGETQYF.

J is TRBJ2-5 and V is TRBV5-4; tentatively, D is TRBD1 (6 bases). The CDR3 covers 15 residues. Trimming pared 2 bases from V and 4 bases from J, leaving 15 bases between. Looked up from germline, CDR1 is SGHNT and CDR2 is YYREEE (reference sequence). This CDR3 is CASSFLGGPSETQYF. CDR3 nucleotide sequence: TGTGCCAGCAGCTTTCTTGGGGGCCCCTCAGAGACCCAGTACTTC.

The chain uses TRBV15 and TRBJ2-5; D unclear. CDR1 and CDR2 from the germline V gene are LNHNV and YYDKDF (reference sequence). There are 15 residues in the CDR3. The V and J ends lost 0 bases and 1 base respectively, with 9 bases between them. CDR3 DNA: TGTGCCACCAGCAGAGATCAGGACCCCCAAGAGACCCAGTACTTC. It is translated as CATSRDQDPQETQYF.

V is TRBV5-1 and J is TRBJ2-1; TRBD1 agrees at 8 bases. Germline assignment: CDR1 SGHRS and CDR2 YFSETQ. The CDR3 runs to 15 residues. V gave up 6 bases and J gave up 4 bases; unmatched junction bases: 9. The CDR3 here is CASTIGQGTYNEQFF. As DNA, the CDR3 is TGCGCCAGCACCATCGGACAGGGCACTTACAATGAGCAGTTCTTC.

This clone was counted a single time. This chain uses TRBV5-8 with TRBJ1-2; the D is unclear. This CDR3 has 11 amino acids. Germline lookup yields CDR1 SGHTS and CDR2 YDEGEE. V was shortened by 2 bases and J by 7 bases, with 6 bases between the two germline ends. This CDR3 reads CASSLLIGYTF. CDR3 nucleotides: TGTGCCAGCAGCTTACTCATTGGCTACACCTTC.

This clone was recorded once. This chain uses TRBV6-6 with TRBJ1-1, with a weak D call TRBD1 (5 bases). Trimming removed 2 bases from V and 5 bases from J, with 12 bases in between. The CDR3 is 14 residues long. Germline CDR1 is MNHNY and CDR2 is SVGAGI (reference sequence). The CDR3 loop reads CASSYNAGRTEAFF. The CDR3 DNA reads TGTGCCAGCAGTTACAATGCAGGGAGGACTGAAGCTTTCTTT.

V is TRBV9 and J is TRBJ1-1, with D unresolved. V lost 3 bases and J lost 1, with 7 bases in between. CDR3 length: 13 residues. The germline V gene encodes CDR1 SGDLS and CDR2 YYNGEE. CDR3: CASSGRENTEAFF. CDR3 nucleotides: TGTGCCAGCAGCGGACGCGAGAACACTGAAGCTTTCTTT.

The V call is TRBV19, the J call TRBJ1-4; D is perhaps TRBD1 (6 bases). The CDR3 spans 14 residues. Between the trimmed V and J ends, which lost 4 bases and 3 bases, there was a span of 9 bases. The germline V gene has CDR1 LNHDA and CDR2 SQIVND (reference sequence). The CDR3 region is CASSTGAANEKLFF. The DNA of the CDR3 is TGTGCCAGTAGTACAGGGGCTGCTAATGAAAAACTGTTTTTT. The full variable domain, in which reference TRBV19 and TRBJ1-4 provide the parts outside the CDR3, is DGGITQSPKYLFRKEGQNVTLSCEQNLNHDAMYWYRQDPGQGLRLIYYSQIVNDFQKGDIAEGYSVSREKKESFPLTVTSAQKNPTAFYLCASSTGAANEKLFFGSGTQLSVL.

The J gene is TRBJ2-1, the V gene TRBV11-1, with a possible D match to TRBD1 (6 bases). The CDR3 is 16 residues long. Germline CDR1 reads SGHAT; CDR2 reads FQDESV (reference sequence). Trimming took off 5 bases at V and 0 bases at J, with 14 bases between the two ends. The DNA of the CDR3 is TGTGCCAGCAGCCCACGAACAGGGCGCTCCTACAATGAGCAGTTCTTC. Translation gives CASSPRTGRSYNEQFF.

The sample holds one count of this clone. CDR3: CASSVFRYSNQFF. CDR3 nucleotide sequence: TGCGCCAGCAGCGTATTCAGGTACTCGAACCAGTTCTTC. The V gene is TRBV5-1, the J gene TRBJ2-1; D unclear. V was cut by 4 bases and J by 13 bases, with 18 bases left in between. CDR1 is SGHRS, CDR2 YFSETQ, per germline. The CDR3 sequence is 13 residues long.

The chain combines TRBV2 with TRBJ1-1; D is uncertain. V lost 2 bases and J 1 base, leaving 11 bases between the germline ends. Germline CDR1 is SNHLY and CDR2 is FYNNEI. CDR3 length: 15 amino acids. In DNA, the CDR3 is TGTGCCAGCAGTGAATCTCTCCCCCCGAACACTGAAGCTTTCTTT. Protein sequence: CASSESLPPNTEAFF.

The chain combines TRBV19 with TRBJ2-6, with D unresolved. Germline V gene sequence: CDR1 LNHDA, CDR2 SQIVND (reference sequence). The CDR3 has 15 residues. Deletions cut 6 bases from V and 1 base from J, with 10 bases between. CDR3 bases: TGTGCCAGTAGACCGAGTAGATCTGGGGCCAACGTCCTGACTTTC. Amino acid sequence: CASRPSRSGANVLTF. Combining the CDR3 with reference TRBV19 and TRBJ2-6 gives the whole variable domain DGGITQSPKYLFRKEGQNVTLSCEQNLNHDAMYWYRQDPGQGLRLIYYSQIVNDFQKGDIAEGYSVSREKKESFPLTVTSAQKNPTAFYLCASRPSRSGANVLTFGAGSRLTVL.

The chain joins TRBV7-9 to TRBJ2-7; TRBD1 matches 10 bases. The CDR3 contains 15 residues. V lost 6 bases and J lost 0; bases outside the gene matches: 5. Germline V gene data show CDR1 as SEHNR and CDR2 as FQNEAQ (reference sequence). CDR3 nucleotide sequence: TGTGCCAGCAGTACTGGACAGGGGGGCTCCTACGAGCAGTACTTC. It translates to CASSTGQGGSYEQYF.

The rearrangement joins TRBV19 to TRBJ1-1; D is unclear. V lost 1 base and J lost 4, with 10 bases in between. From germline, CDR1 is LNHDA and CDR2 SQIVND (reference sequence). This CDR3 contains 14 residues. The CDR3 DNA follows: TGTGCCAGTAGTATAGGTGGAGGACCCACTGAAGCTTTCTTT. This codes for CASSIGGGPTEAFF.

The CDR3 nucleotides are TGTGCCAGCAGTTACTCGATTGGTCAGCCCCAGCATTTT. It specifies CASSYSIGQPQHF. The chain links TRBV6-6 to TRBJ1-5; D gene unclear. The germline V gene encodes CDR1 MNHNY and CDR2 SVGAGI (reference sequence). Between the trimmed V and J ends, which lost 0 bases and 6 bases, there was a span of 6 bases. The CDR3 length is 13 residues.

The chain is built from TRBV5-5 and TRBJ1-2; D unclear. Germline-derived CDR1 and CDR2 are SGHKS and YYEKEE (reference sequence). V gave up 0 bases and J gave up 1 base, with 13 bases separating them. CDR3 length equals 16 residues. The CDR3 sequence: CASSLGWEPHNYGYTF. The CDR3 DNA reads TGTGCCAGCAGCTTGGGTTGGGAGCCTCATAACTATGGCTACACCTTC.

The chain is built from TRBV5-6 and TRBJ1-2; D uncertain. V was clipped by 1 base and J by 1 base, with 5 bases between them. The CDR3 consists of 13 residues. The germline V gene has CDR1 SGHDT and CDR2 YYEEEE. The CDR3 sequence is CASSLTLNYGYTF. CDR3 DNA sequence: TGTGCCAGCAGCTTGACACTTAACTATGGCTACACCTTC.

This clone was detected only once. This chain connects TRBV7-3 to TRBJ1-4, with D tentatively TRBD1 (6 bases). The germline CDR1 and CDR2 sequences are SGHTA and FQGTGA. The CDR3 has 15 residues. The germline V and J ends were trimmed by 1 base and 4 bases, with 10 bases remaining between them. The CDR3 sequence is CASSLNGQINEKLFF. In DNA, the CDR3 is TGTGCCAGCAGCTTAAATGGACAGATTAATGAAAAACTGTTTTTT.

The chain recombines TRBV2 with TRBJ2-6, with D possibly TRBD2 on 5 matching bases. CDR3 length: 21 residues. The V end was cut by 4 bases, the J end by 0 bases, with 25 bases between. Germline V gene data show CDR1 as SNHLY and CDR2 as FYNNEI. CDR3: CASSGRLPSYSLSSGANVLTF. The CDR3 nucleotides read TGTGCCAGCAGTGGGCGTCTACCTAGCTACTCCCTGAGCTCTGGGGCCAACGTCCTGACTTTC.

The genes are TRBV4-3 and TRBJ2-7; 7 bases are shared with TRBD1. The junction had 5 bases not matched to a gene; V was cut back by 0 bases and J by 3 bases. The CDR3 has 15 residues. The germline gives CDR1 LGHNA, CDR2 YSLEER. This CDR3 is CASSQEADRYYEQYF. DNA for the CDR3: TGCGCCAGCAGCCAAGAGGCGGACAGGTACTACGAGCAGTACTTC.